This entry lists 10 T cell receptor beta chains sequenced from one sample in a study of T cell clonality in common variable immunodeficiency. The table came from immunoSEQ multiplex PCR; TCRdb's copy has only in-frame clones and leaves some out. Sampling found about 47,000 clones, none seen once. The sequenced sample consisted of peripheral blood mononuclear cells. All receptors come from a person aged 18-70 years in good health.

This clone has ten or more counts. Sequencing ends 3 residues short of the CDR3 end; the germline J gene provides the rest. This rearrangement joins TRBV2 to TRBJ2-7, with D perhaps TRBD1 (5 bases). V lost 7 bases, J lost 1 base, and 14 bases lay in between. This CDR3 region has 14 residues. CDR1 and CDR2 (germline): SNHLY, FYNNEI. The CDR3 here is CASMSQGKSYEQYF. CDR3 bases read: TGTGCCAGCATGTCGCAGGGTAAATCCTACGAG.

This clone was found many times. With the read ending 3 residues before the CDR3 end, the germline J gene is used to fill in that end. The chain is built from TRBV28 and TRBJ2-7, with D perhaps TRBD2 (5 bases). The germline V and J ends were trimmed by 5 bases and 2 bases, with 10 bases remaining between them. CDR1 MDHEN and CDR2 SYDVKM come from the germline V gene. The CDR3 loop spans 13 amino acids. CDR3 residues: CASSRTVPYEQYF. The DNA read from the CDR3 is TGTGCCAGCAGTCGGACTGTCCCCTACGAG.

This clone came up many times. A read error is possible here, since a much larger clone lies one base away. The read ends 3 residues early relative to the CDR3; the germline J gene fills the gap. The chain recombines TRBV20-1 with TRBJ2-7; tentatively, D is TRBD2 (6 bases). The CDR3 spans 13 residues. CDR1 is DFQATT, CDR2 SNEGSKA, per germline (reference sequence). Trimming removed 5 bases at V and 2 bases at J, with 13 bases between. The DNA read from the CDR3 is TGCAGTGCTGTAGCGGAAACGGCCTACGAG. Amino acids: CSAVAETAYE. The entire CDR3 sequence reads CSAVAETAYEQYF.

This clone was found many times. The CDR3 extends 3 residues past the end of the read, so its final part is completed from the germline J gene. This rearrangement joins TRBV20-1 to TRBJ1-1, with 8 bases aligning to TRBD1. In germline, CDR1 is DFQATT, CDR2 SNEGSKA (reference sequence). The J segment lost 3 bases and the V segment lost 3 bases, leaving 6 bases of the junction unmatched. The CDR3 loop spans 14 amino acids. The DNA read from the CDR3 is TGCAGTGCTAGCACGGGACAGGATTACACTGAA. It is translated as CSASTGQDYTE. The whole CDR3 sequence reads CSASTGQDYTEAFF.

Ten or more counts support this clone. This chain's CDR3 is CASSIDRIGEQFF. Incomplete CDR3 DNA: TGTGCCAGTAGTATAGACAGGATAGGTGAG. J is TRBJ2-1 and V is TRBV19; no clear D gene. The read falls 3 residues short of the CDR3 end, and the missing part is taken from the germline J gene. This CDR3 is built from 13 residues. Trimming took 0 bases from V and 9 from J, leaving 9 bases between them. Germline V gene lookup returns CDR1 LNHDA and CDR2 SQIVND (reference sequence).

This clone occurred many times. The CDR3 end lies 3 residues beyond the end of the read and is filled in from the germline J gene. The chain uses TRBV4-1 and TRBJ2-7; unclear D gene. Germline CDR1 is MGHRA and CDR2 is YSYEKL. The CDR3 runs 15 residues. V lost 1 base to trimming and J lost 3 bases, with 13 bases between them. CDR3 DNA (partial): TGCGCCAGCAGCCAAGGGTTGGGCGCCGTCTACGAG. Encoded protein: CASSQGLGAVYE. The whole CDR3 sequence is CASSQGLGAVYEQYF.

This clone has ten or more counts. The missing CDR3 end, 3 residues past where the read stops, is filled in from the germline J gene. This chain links TRBV11-2 with TRBJ1-1; tentatively, D is TRBD1 (5 bases). Trimming left V 5 bases short and J 1 base short, with 14 bases between. Germline lookup yields CDR1 SGHAT and CDR2 FQNNGV. The CDR3 consists of 15 residues. This chain's CDR3 is CASSPSRGANTEAFF. The sequenced part of the CDR3 DNA is TGTGCCAGCAGCCCCAGTCGAGGGGCGAACACTGAA.

This clone was counted ten times or more. Coverage ceases 3 residues before the CDR3 finishes, and the germline J gene fills in the end. J is TRBJ2-6 and V is TRBV28; D call uncertain. V was shortened by 3 bases and J by 0 bases, with 6 bases between the two germline ends. The CDR3 loop spans 15 amino acids. The germline gives CDR1 MDHEN, CDR2 SYDVKM. The DNA read from the CDR3 is TGTGCCAGCAGTTTGCGTATCTCTGGGGCCAACGTC. It translates to CASSLRISGANV. Given in full, the CDR3 is CASSLRISGANVLTF.

This clone was seen repeatedly, ten times or more. The CDR3 end falls 3 residues outside the read, so it is completed with the germline J gene. V and J are TRBV5-1 and TRBJ2-2, with 7 bases identical to TRBD1. CDR1 SGHRS and CDR2 YFSETQ come from the germline V gene. The CDR3 loop spans 15 amino acids. The trim removed 0 bases at V and 5 bases at J, leaving 4 bases unmatched. CDR3 DNA (partial): TGCGCCAGCAGCTTGGCTGACAGGGCTACCGGGGAG. It specifies CASSLADRATGE. In full, the CDR3 reads CASSLADRATGELFF.

This clone was detected many times. The read falls 3 residues short of the CDR3 end, and the missing part is taken from the germline J gene. The chain carries TRBV5-1 and TRBJ2-7; possibly TRBD1 for D (6 bases). The V end lost 4 bases, the J end lost 0 bases, and 14 bases lay between the germline ends. Germline V gives CDR1 SGHRS, CDR2 YFSETQ. This CDR3 has 15 amino acids. The CDR3 here is CASSHLLQGSYEQYF. CDR3 DNA, as far as it was read: TGCGCCAGCAGCCACCTGCTACAGGGCTCCTACGAG. Filled out from reference TRBV5-1 and TRBJ2-7, the complete variable domain reads KAGVTQTPRYLIKTRGQQVTLSCSPISGHRSVSWYQQTPGQGLQFLFEYFSETQRNKGNFPGRFSGRQFSNSRSEMNVSTLELGDSALYLCASSHLLQGSYEQYFGPGTRLTVT.